This T cell receptor (beta chain) was found in a study of shared T cell receptors in the human thymus listed by TCRdb under 2021. Describing the broader study: The study investigated the way shared, self-reactive T-cell receptor alpha chains are produced in the human thymus.

The count of this clone is one. No antigen is known for it. Base qualities are not recorded, but no much larger clone differs from it by a single base. The library was prepared using the immunoSEQ multiplex PCR assay. Drawn from immuneACCESS, this table holds only the in-frame rearrangements with V and J called that TCRdb kept. Clones are partly lost; checked studies trace under half to an unresolved V gene and leave the rest unexplained. This sample lists about 730,000 clones; approximately 83% were detected once. Of the sample, 0.0095% to 0.013% falls within the top ten clones. The CDR3 numbers 13 residues from cysteine through phenylalanine. Left in the record is the CDR3 DNA by itself, 39 bases read in frame from the first base. The germline V gene provides CDR1 SGDLS and CDR2 YYNGEE. The V and J ends are trimmed by 4 bases and 3 bases, leaving 11 bases between them. The sample was also reused in another study, on human thymus T cells. As noted in the second study: In Finland, the donors were immunologically healthy infants who were having open corrective cardiac surgery for congenital heart defects. The thymus tissue came from surgical resects taken out during corrective cardiac surgery. Both the thymic and the peripheral blood repertoires appeared to show biased V and J gene segment usage. Highly overlapping thymic TCR repertoires among unrelated individuals were reported in the related research. The study characterized TCR alpha and beta repertoires from under 10 infant thymus samples and four related peripheral blood samples. The infant donors were about 7 to 244 days old, and the cohort included more than five males and two females. Thymocytes were mechanically released from the tissue and were stored as pellets of about 9-33 million cells at -70 degrees C. A QIAsymphony instrument was used to extract genomic DNA from the frozen cell pellets. TCRB and TCRAD loci were amplified from a standardized quantity of quality-controlled genomic DNA using the immunoSEQ multiplex PCR assay. The amplicons covered the V(D)J region and were long enough to include the CDR3 and to identify the V and J genes. The amplicons were sequenced on an Illumina platform via the commercial immunoSEQ service. Primer bias and sequencing errors were corrected using previously described methods, and TCRAD and TCRB definitions followed the IMGT database. Repertoires were analysed with immunoSEQ Analyzer 3.0 and VDJTools, covering basic statistics, V/J segment usage, diversity estimates, rarefaction and pairwise overlap. Diversity was estimated using the Chao1, ChaoE, Efron-Thisted, Shannon and inverse Simpson indices, and was also estimated on datasets down-sampled to the size of the smallest sample. Repertoire overlap used strict matching of CDR3 nucleotide sequence, V gene and J gene, with Jaccard-based multidimensional scaling clustering. On average, thymus samples yielded 650,000 to 1,000,000 unique TCRB clonotypes, whereas blood samples yielded about 80,000.

The rearrangement joined TRBV9 to TRBJ2-7, with the identity of the D gene unclear. The sequencing sample was made of thymocytes. This TCR was sampled from a girl in the first two years of life with a congenital heart defect. Donor details come from another sample of the same person, matched by shared clones. CDR3 sequence: CASSPENSYEQYF. Read as DNA, the sequence is TGTGCCAGCAGCCCAGAGAACAGCTACGAGCAGTACTTC.